Reported below is one T cell receptor (beta chain). Its antigen is currently not known. No much larger clone is present one base from it, and per-base qualities are unavailable. Including cysteine and phenylalanine, the CDR3 has 14 amino acids. Only CDR3 DNA remains: 42 bases, in frame from the first base. V is cut by 0 bases and J by 4 bases, and the space between the germline ends is 11 bases. The germline V gene sets CDR1 to SGHDT and CDR2 to YYEEEE. Profiling of TCR beta VDJ combinations and CDR3 sequences used genomic DNA as the template. An Illumina HiSeq 2000 was the platform used for TCR repertoire sequencing. As for the original processing: TRBV/TRBJ rearrangement plots, CDR3 size and DJ length profiles, and Simpson's diversity index were used to evaluate the repertoires. The most abundant DNA sequence in the deep sequencing data was taken as the immunodominant clone. CDR3 amino acid sequences were checked for sharing across subjects and were also compared against the VDJdb database and published repertoires. TCRdb redid the processing of the public reads, applying fastp at Q25 and MiXCR, and retained in-frame beta chains. Each entry is one CDR3 protein sequence, shown with its most common DNA and genes. TCRdb, rather than the study authors, made the V and J calls. Present in this sample are hundreds of thousands of distinct CDR3 sequences, 55% to 75% of which were seen just once. The biggest ten clones account for approximately 4% of the sample.

This entry is derived from a study of CD8+CD57+ T cells in acquired aplastic anemia (dated by TCRdb to 2016 to 2019). Study-level background: DNA extracted from sorted CD4+ and CD8+ cells had a mean of roughly 3.3 ug, with a range of roughly 0.17 to 27.4 ug. An average of approximately 10 million reads for CD4+ cells and 11 million or so reads for CD8+ cells was obtained from healthy donor samples.

TCR repertoires of sorted CD4+ and CD8+ blood T cells from severe aplastic anemia patients and healthy subjects were deep-sequenced in the study. Ficoll-Paque density gradient centrifugation was used to isolate peripheral blood mononuclear cells. CD4+ and CD8+ T cells were sorted by FACS or magnetic beads before DNA extraction. What the research found in general, with its limitations: Between patients and healthy controls, no significant difference in CD8+ Simpson's diversity was found (P=0.060). Although some 28 CD8+ CDR3 sequences were shared by patients and controls, these sequences appeared highly expressed in patients and within the immunodominant clones of patients.

The clonotype was recovered from a human donor in good health, serving as a control. The receptor chain draws on TRBV5-6 and TRBJ2-7; no confident D gene assignment can be made. The material sequenced was sorted CD4+, CD8+, or CD8+CD57+ T cells (not recorded which) from PBMCs. The CDR3 reads CASSLGATKYEQYF. The DNA reads TGTGCCAGCAGCTTGGGGGCGACAAAATACGAGCAGTACTTC.